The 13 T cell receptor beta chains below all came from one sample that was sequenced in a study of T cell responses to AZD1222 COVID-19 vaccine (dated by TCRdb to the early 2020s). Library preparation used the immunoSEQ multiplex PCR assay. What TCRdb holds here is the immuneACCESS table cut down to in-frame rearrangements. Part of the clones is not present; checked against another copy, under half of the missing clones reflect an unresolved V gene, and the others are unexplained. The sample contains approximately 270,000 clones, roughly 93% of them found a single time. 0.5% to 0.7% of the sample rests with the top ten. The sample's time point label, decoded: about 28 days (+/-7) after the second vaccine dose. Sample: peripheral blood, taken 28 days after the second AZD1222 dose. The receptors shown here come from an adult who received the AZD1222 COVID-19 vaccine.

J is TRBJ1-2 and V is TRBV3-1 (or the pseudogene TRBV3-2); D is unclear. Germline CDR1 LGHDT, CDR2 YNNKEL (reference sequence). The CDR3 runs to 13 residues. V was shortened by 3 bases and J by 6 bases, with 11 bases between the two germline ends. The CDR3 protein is CASSQSSWDGYTF. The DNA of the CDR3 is TGTGCCAGCAGCCAGTCCTCGTGGGATGGCTACACCTTC.

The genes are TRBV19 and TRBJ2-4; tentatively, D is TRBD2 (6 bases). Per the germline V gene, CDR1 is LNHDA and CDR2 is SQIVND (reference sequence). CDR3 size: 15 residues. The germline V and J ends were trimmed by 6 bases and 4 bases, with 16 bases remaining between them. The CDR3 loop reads CASRSPRSGKNIQYF. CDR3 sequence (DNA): TGTGCCAGTAGATCCCCCCGGAGCGGGAAAAACATTCAGTACTTC.

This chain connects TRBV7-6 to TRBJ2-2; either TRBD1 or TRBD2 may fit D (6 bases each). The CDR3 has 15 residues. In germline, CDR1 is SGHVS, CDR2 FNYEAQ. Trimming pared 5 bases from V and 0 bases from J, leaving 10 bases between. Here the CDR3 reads CASSTGDTNTGELFF. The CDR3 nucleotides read TGTGCCAGCAGCACGGGGGACACGAACACCGGGGAGCTGTTTTTT.

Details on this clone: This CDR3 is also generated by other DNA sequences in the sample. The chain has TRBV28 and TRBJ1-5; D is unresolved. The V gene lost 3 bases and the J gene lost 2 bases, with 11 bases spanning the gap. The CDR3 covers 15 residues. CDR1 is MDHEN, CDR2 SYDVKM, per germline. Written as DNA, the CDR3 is TGTGCCAGCAGTTTCAGAGGGTTGGGCAATCAGCCCCAGCATTTT. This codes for CASSFRGLGNQPQHF.

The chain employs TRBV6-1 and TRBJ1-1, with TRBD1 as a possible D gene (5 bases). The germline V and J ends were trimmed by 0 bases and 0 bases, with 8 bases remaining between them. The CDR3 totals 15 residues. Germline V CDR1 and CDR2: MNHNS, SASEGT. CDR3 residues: CASSEAWTLNTEAFF. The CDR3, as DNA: TGTGCCAGCAGTGAAGCGTGGACATTGAACACTGAAGCTTTCTTT.

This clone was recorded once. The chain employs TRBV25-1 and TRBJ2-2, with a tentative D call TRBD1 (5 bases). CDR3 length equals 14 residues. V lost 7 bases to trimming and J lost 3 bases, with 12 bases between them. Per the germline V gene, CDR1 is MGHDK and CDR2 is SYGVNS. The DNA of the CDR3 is TGTGCCAGCAAGACCATACAGGACACCGGGGAGCTGTTTTTT. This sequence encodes CASKTIQDTGELFF.

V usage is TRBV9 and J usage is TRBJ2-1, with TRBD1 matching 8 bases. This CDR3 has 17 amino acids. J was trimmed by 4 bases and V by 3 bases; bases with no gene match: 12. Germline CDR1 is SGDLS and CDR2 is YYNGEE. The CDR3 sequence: CASSAPPGGGPYNEQFF. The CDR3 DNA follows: TGTGCCAGCAGCGCCCCTCCAGGGGGCGGGCCTTACAATGAGCAGTTCTTC.

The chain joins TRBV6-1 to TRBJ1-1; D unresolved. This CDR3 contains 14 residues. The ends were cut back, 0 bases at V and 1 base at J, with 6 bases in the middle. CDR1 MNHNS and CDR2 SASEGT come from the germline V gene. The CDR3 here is CASSEAWGNTEAFF. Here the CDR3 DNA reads TGTGCCAGCAGTGAAGCGTGGGGGAACACTGAAGCTTTCTTT.

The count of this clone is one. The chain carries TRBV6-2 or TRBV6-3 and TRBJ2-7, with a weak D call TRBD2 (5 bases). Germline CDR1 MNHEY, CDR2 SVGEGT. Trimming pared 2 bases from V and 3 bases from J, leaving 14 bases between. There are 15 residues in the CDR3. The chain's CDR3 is CASSYGNSRGYEQYF. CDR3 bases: TGTGCCAGCAGTTACGGCAATTCCCGGGGCTACGAGCAGTACTTC.

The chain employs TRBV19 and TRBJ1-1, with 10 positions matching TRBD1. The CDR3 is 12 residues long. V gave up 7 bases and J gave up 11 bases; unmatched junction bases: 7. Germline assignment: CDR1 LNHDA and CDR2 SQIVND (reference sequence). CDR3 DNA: TGTGCCAGTACTACCGACAGGGGGCAGGCTTTCTTT. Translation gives CASTTDRGQAFF.

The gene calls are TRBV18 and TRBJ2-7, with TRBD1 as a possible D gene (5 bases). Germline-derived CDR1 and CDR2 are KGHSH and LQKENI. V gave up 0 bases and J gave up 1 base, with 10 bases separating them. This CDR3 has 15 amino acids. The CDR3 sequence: CASSPPGRASYEQYF. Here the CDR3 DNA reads TGTGCCAGCTCACCACCGGGCAGGGCATCCTACGAGCAGTACTTC.

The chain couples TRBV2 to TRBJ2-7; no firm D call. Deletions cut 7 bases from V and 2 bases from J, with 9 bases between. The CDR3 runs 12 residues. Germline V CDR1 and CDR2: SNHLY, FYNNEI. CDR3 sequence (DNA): TGTGCCAGCAACCCGGGCCCCTACGAGCAGTACTTC. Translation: CASNPGPYEQYF.

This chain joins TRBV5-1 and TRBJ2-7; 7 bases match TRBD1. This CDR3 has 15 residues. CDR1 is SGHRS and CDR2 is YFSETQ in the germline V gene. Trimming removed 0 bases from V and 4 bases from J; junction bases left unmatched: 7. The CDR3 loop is CASSLAVGQAYEQYF. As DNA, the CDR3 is TGCGCCAGCAGCTTGGCCGTCGGACAGGCGTACGAGCAGTACTTC.